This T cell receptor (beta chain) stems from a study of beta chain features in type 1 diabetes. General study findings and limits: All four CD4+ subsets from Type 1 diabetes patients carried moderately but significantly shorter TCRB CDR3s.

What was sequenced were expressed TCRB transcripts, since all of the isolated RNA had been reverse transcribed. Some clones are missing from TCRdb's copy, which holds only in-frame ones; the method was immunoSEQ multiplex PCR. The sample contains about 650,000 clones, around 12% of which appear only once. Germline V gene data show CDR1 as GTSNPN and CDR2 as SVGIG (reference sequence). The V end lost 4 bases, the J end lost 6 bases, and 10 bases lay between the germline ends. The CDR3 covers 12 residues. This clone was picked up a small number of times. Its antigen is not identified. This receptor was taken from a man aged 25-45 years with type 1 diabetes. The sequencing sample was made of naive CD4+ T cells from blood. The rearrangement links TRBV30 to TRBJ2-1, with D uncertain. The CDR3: CAWNGRRNEQFF. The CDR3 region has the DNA TGTGCCTGGAACGGCCGGCGCAATGAGCAGTTCTTC.